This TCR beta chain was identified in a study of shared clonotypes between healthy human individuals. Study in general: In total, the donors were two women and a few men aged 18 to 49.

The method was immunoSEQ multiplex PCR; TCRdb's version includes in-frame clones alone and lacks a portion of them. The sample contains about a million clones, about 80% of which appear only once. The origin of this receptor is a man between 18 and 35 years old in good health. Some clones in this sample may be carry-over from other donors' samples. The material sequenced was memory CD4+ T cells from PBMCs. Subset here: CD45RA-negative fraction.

CDR3 bases: TGCGCCAGCAGCCAGCTAGCGGGAACGGACAAAAACATTCAGTACTTC. Its protein is CASSQLAGTDKNIQYF. This chain uses TRBV4-3 with TRBJ2-4, with TRBD2 matching over 9 bases. Germline trimming cut 3 bases from V and 3 bases from J; bases unmatched to any gene: 6. CDR1 is LGHNA, CDR2 YSLEER, per germline. CDR3 length: 16 amino acids.